A selection of T cell receptor beta chains follows, all from one sample in a study of blood T cell repertoires in COVID-19. Repertoires were generated with immunoSEQ multiplex PCR, while TCRdb's copy carries only in-frame clones and drops some. The sample consists of 88,000 or so clones, approximately 85% of them appearing once. Sequencing was carried out using peripheral blood. These receptor sequences come from a man aged 60 to 75 with acute or convalescent COVID-19. Both conserved end residues are part of each CDR3. A D gene is named only where the DNA matches it firmly. Rows may omit the clone size; those that give it use once, few, many or a size class.

clone size: NA
D gene: NA
V gene: TRBV21-1
J gene: TRBJ2-7
CDR3 DNA: TGTGCCAGCAGCATGCGGGGCTACGAGCAGTACTTC
CDR3 protein: CASSMRGYEQYF

clone size: few
D gene: TRBD1
V gene: TRBV7-8
J gene: TRBJ1-2
CDR3 DNA: TGTGCCAGCAGCTACGGGGACAGCTCTAACTATGGCTACACCTTC
CDR3 protein: CASSYGDSSNYGYTF

clone size: NA
D gene: NA
V gene: TRBV7-2
J gene: TRBJ2-7
CDR3 DNA: TGTGCCAGCAGCTCTAACTCCTACGAGCAGTACTTC
CDR3 protein: CASSSNSYEQYF

clone size: NA
D gene: NA
V gene: TRBV25-1
J gene: TRBJ2-1
CDR3 DNA: TGTGCCAGCCACGGACAAGGGTCCAATGAGCAGTTCTTC
CDR3 protein: CASHGQGSNEQFF

clone size: NA
D gene: NA
V gene: TRBV14
J gene: TRBJ2-6
CDR3 DNA: TGTGCCAGCAGTCGACCAGCGTCTGGGGCCAACGTCCTGACTTTC
CDR3 protein: CASSRPASGANVLTF

clone size: NA
D gene: NA
V gene: TRBV6-1
J gene: TRBJ2-7
CDR3 DNA: TGTGCCAGCAGTGAGGCAGGGGCGGCATACGAGCAGTACTTC
CDR3 protein: CASSEAGAAYEQYF

clone size: NA
D gene: NA
V gene: TRBV6-5
J gene: TRBJ2-2
CDR3 DNA: TGTGCCAGCAAGCGGAGCTTAGCGAACACCGGGGAGCTGTTTTTT
CDR3 protein: CASKRSLANTGELFF

clone size: NA
D gene: NA
V gene: TRBV19
J gene: TRBJ1-2
CDR3 DNA: TGTGCCAGTAGAAATCCCCAGGAACCTAACTATGGCTACACCTTC
CDR3 protein: CASRNPQEPNYGYTF

clone size: NA
D gene: NA
V gene: TRBV5-4
J gene: TRBJ1-4
CDR3 DNA: TGTGCCAGCAGCTGGGGTACGGGGATCGCTAATGAAAAACTGTTTTTT
CDR3 protein: CASSWGTGIANEKLFF

clone size: NA
D gene: NA
V gene: TRBV5-1
J gene: TRBJ2-5
CDR3 DNA: TGCGCCAGCAGCTTGACAATACAAGAGACCCAGTACTTC
CDR3 protein: CASSLTIQETQYF

clone size: once
D gene: TRBD1
V gene: TRBV5-8
J gene: TRBJ1-6
CDR3 DNA: TGTGCCAGCAGCCGGGACAGCTTCAATTCACCCCTCCACTTT
CDR3 protein: CASSRDSFNSPLHF

clone size: NA
D gene: NA
V gene: TRBV6-5
J gene: TRBJ1-5
CDR3 DNA: TGTGCCAGCAGGGAGGGACGGCAGAATCAGCCCCAGCATTTT
CDR3 protein: CASREGRQNQPQHF

clone size: once
D gene: TRBD1
V gene: TRBV2
J gene: TRBJ1-1
CDR3 DNA: TGTGCCAGCAGCGGGGACAGGGTAAGCACTGAAGCTTTCTTT
CDR3 protein: CASSGDRVSTEAFF

clone size: NA
D gene: NA
V gene: TRBV7-9
J gene: TRBJ1-1
CDR3 DNA: TGTGCCAGCAGCCGACGGGAGAACACTGAAGCTTTCTTT
CDR3 protein: CASSRRENTEAFF

clone size: NA
D gene: TRBD1
V gene: TRBV24-1
J gene: TRBJ2-2
CDR3 DNA: TGTGCCACCAGTGATTCTACAGGGGCGGGGGAGCTGTTTTTT
CDR3 protein: CATSDSTGAGELFF

clone size: NA
D gene: TRBD1
V gene: TRBV6-5
J gene: TRBJ2-1
CDR3 DNA: TGTGCCAGCAGGGCCGAGACAGGGACCTACAATGAGCAGTTCTTC
CDR3 protein: CASRAETGTYNEQFF

clone size: NA
D gene: NA
V gene: TRBV10-1
J gene: TRBJ2-5
CDR3 DNA: TGCGCCAGCAGTGAGTCGGGGGCCAAAGGGGAGACCCAGTACTTC
CDR3 protein: CASSESGAKGETQYF

clone size: NA
D gene: NA
V gene: TRBV6-5
J gene: TRBJ1-1
CDR3 DNA: TGTGCCAGCAGTTACTCGCAGAGGGCTTTCTTT
CDR3 protein: CASSYSQRAFF

clone size: NA
D gene: TRBD1
V gene: TRBV19
J gene: TRBJ1-2
CDR3 DNA: TGTGCCAGTAGGACTCAGGGGGCCACTAACTATGGCTACACCTTC
CDR3 protein: CASRTQGATNYGYTF

clone size: NA
D gene: TRBD2
V gene: TRBV20-1
J gene: TRBJ2-7
CDR3 DNA: TGCAGTGCTAGTGACGCCACCTTAGCGGGAAGGAAGCAGTACTTC
CDR3 protein: CSASDATLAGRKQYF

clone size: NA
D gene: TRBD1
V gene: TRBV30
J gene: TRBJ1-1
CDR3 DNA: TGTGCCTGCCAAACGGGACAGGGGAGGTCTGAAGCTTTCTTT
CDR3 protein: CACQTGQGRSEAFF

clone size: NA
D gene: NA
V gene: TRBV19
J gene: TRBJ2-7
CDR3 DNA: TGTGCCAGTAGCCCTTTGGGTAGGGAGCGCTCCTACGAGCAGTACTTC
CDR3 protein: CASSPLGRERSYEQYF

clone size: NA
D gene: NA
V gene: TRBV12-3/TRBV12-4
J gene: TRBJ2-1
CDR3 DNA: TGTGCCATTCGGACAGTCTACAATGAGCAGTTCTTC
CDR3 protein: CAIRTVYNEQFF

clone size: NA
D gene: NA
V gene: TRBV14
J gene: TRBJ2-1
CDR3 DNA: TGTGCCAGCAGCGAACAGTTACTTAATGAGCAGTTCTTC
CDR3 protein: CASSEQLLNEQFF

clone size: once
D gene: TRBD1
V gene: TRBV18
J gene: TRBJ2-3
CDR3 DNA: TGTGCCAGCTCACCACGAGTACAGGGGGCTGCTTGGACAGATACGCAGTATTTT
CDR3 protein: CASSPRVQGAAWTDTQYF

clone size: NA
D gene: NA
V gene: TRBV14
J gene: TRBJ1-3
CDR3 DNA: TGTGCCAGCAGCCAAGTTTCAATCGGAAACACCATATATTTT
CDR3 protein: CASSQVSIGNTIYF

clone size: NA
D gene: NA
V gene: TRBV18
J gene: TRBJ1-3
CDR3 DNA: TGTGCCAGCTCACCACCATTTGGTGGACAGACGAACACCATATATTTT
CDR3 protein: CASSPPFGGQTNTIYF

clone size: NA
D gene: NA
V gene: TRBV18
J gene: TRBJ1-1
CDR3 DNA: TGTGCCAGCTCACCACGCGCGGCGAACACTGAAGCTTTCTTT
CDR3 protein: CASSPRAANTEAFF

clone size: NA
D gene: TRBD1
V gene: TRBV7-2
J gene: TRBJ2-3
CDR3 DNA: TGTGCCAGCAGCAGACAGGGGCGAGGGGCAGATACGCAGTATTTT
CDR3 protein: CASSRQGRGADTQYF

clone size: NA
D gene: NA
V gene: TRBV3-1/TRBV3-2
J gene: TRBJ1-5
CDR3 DNA: TGTGCCAGCAGCCAAGACCACAATCAGCCCCAGCATTTT
CDR3 protein: CASSQDHNQPQHF

clone size: NA
D gene: NA
V gene: TRBV7-2
J gene: TRBJ2-1
CDR3 DNA: TGTGCCAGCAGCTTAGAGGGGGACGCTCACAATGAGCAGTTCTTC
CDR3 protein: CASSLEGDAHNEQFF

clone size: once
D gene: TRBD1
V gene: TRBV6-1
J gene: TRBJ1-4
CDR3 DNA: TGTGCCAGCAGGACAGGGGGAGGAAAACTGTTTTTT
CDR3 protein: CASRTGGGKLFF

clone size: NA
D gene: NA
V gene: TRBV6-2/TRBV6-3
J gene: TRBJ2-5
CDR3 DNA: TGTGCCAGCAGCGCCAGGGCAGGCCTTGGGACCCAGTACTTC
CDR3 protein: CASSARAGLGTQYF

clone size: NA
D gene: NA
V gene: TRBV5-5
J gene: TRBJ1-1
CDR3 DNA: TGTGCCAGCAGCCGTGGGGGGGCGTCTGAAGCTTTCTTT
CDR3 protein: CASSRGGASEAFF

clone size: NA
D gene: NA
V gene: TRBV6-5
J gene: TRBJ2-5
CDR3 DNA: TGTGCCAGCAGGCGTGGGGGGGGGCGCGGGGAGACCCAGTACTTC
CDR3 protein: CASRRGGGRGETQYF

clone size: NA
D gene: TRBD1
V gene: TRBV7-9
J gene: TRBJ1-2
CDR3 DNA: TGTGCCAGCAGCCATGCGGGACAGGGAGTTGGCTACACCTTC
CDR3 protein: CASSHAGQGVGYTF

clone size: few
D gene: TRBD1
V gene: TRBV7-9
J gene: TRBJ1-5
CDR3 DNA: TGTGCCAGCAGCTTATATGACAGGGGGACGTTTCAGCCCCAGCATTTT
CDR3 protein: CASSLYDRGTFQPQHF

clone size: NA
D gene: NA
V gene: TRBV29-1
J gene: TRBJ2-1
CDR3 DNA: TGCAGCGTTGGGATGAGGGCCTACAATGAGCAGTTCTTC
CDR3 protein: CSVGMRAYNEQFF